What follows are 19 T cell receptor gamma chains derived from one specimen sequenced in a study of gamma-delta chains in newborns, infants, children. TCRdb called clones from the reads again using CATT. The sample lists about 860 gamma-chain clones; under 70% were seen once. What was sequenced was blood. Every receptor here comes from a child who was a newborn, infant or young child, either healthy, febrile or measles-vaccinated (not recorded which).

This clone was counted between two and nine times. Mismatch with germline at one junction end may stem from a read error. The chain employs TRGV9 and TRGJP. The CDR3 runs to 17 residues. The germline V gene encodes CDR1 GITISATS and CDR2 ISYDGTV (reference sequence). CDR3 loop: CALWEGDQELGKKIRVF. CDR3 nucleotides: TGTGCCTTGTGGGAGGGTGATCAAGAGTTGGGCAAAAAAATCAGGGTATTT.

The rearrangement uses TRGV9 and TRGJP. No J gene was available from TCRdb, and it was assigned here by a germline match of the DNA. Germline trimming cut 3 bases from V and 7 bases from J; bases unmatched to any gene: 3. This CDR3 contains 15 residues. Germline loops: CDR1 GITISATS, CDR2 ISYDGTV (reference sequence). The CDR3 spells CALWEYELGKKIKVF. CDR3 DNA: TGTGCCTTGTGGGAGTACGAGTTGGGCAAAAAAATCAAGGTATTT.

The CDR3 coding sequence is TGTGCCTTGTGGGTTCAAGAGTTGGGCAAAAAAATCAAGGTATTT. It yields the protein CALWVQELGKKIKVF. V and J are TRGV9 and TRGJP. The CDR3 spans 15 residues. The trim removed 5 bases at V and 4 bases at J, leaving 2 bases unmatched. CDR1 and CDR2 (germline): GITISATS, ISYDGTV (reference sequence).

Note on this clone: Other DNA sequences in this sample translate to the same CDR3. The chain uses TRGV9 and TRGJP. The J gene comes from matching the DNA to germline here; TCRdb lacks it. Germline CDR1 and CDR2: GITISATS and ISYDGTV (reference sequence). The CDR3 extends over 17 amino acids. V lost 0 bases, J lost 3 bases, and 2 bases stayed unmatched. The CDR3 nucleotides are TGTGCCTTGTGGGAGGTGCCGCAAGAGTTGGGCAAAAAAATCAAGGTATTT. Protein sequence: CALWEVPQELGKKIKVF.

V and J are TRGV2 and TRGJ1 or TRGJ2. The J gene is absent in TCRdb and was assigned here via DNA matching to germline. CDR1 is EGSNGY and CDR2 is YDSYNSKV in the germline V gene. This CDR3 is built from 12 residues. The junction had 5 bases not matched to a gene; V was cut back by 0 bases and J by 9 bases. The DNA of the CDR3 is TGTGCCACCTGGGACGGGCCCTGTAAGAAACTCTTT. This encodes CATWDGPCKKLF.

Regarding this clone: Other nucleotide sequences in the sample specify the same CDR3. The rearrangement joins TRGV9 to TRGJP. Here the J gene was assigned by germline matching of the DNA, as TCRdb has none. CDR1 is GITISATS and CDR2 is ISYDGTV in the germline V gene (reference sequence). The CDR3 runs to 16 residues. The J segment lost 4 bases and the V segment lost 2 bases, leaving 2 bases of the junction unmatched. The CDR3 sequence: CALWEAQELGKKIKVF. The CDR3 DNA reads as TGTGCCTTGTGGGAGGCACAAGAGTTGGGCAAAAAAATCAAGGTATTT.

This clone was observed a handful of times. This chain uses TRGV5 with TRGJ1 or TRGJ2. The CDR3 consists of 12 residues. CDR1 is VINAFY and CDR2 is YDVSNSKD in the germline V gene. Trimming cost V 0 bases and J 6 bases; bases outside gene matches: 2. CDR3 in amino acids: CATWDRPYKKLF. CDR3 nucleotides: TGTGCCACCTGGGACAGGCCTTATAAGAAACTCTTT.

With regard to this clone: The identical CDR3 is also encoded by other nucleotide sequences in the sample. The rearrangement joins TRGV9 to TRGJP. Because TCRdb records no J gene, it was assigned here through a match of the DNA to germline. The CDR3 totals 16 residues. The germline CDR1 and CDR2 sequences are GITISATS and ISYDGTV (reference sequence). The V and J ends lost 2 bases and 6 bases, in that order; junction bases with no gene match: 4. In DNA form, the CDR3 reads TGTGCCTTGTGGGAGGCGGGAGAGTTGGGCAAAAAAATCAAGGTATTT. The encoded protein is CALWEAGELGKKIKVF.

As regards this clone: The same CDR3 is also encoded by other DNA sequences in this sample. CDR3 in amino acids: CALWESQELGKKIKVF. In nucleotides, the CDR3 is TGTGCCTTGTGGGAGAGTCAAGAGTTGGGCAAAAAAATCAAGGTATTT. The chain combines TRGV9 with TRGJP. The J gene is absent in TCRdb and was assigned here via DNA matching to germline. From germline, CDR1 is GITISATS and CDR2 ISYDGTV (reference sequence). This CDR3 has 16 amino acids. V dropped 3 bases and J dropped 4; count of bases not matched to a gene: 3.

Details on this clone: The same CDR3 can be traced to other DNA sequences in this sample. The chain carries TRGV3 and TRGJ1 or TRGJ2. TCRdb carries no J gene annotation; the J gene was assigned here by matching the DNA with germline. Germline loops: CDR1 VTNTFY, CDR2 YDVSTARD (reference sequence). The CDR3 loop spans 12 amino acids. V lost 0 bases, J lost 9 bases, and 5 bases stayed unmatched. The chain's CDR3 is CATWDRRGKKLF. The CDR3 nucleotides read TGTGCCACCTGGGACAGGCGGGGTAAGAAACTCTTT.

A J gene of TRGJP was called, though the V gene was not. This CDR3 contains 18 residues. The CDR3 nucleotides read TGTGCCTTGTGGGAGGTGCACCCTGCAAGAGTTGGGCAAAAAATCAAGGTATTT. It codes for CALWEVHPARVGQKIKVF.

On this clone itself: Sequence at one end of the junction differs from germline and may be a read error. The J gene is TRGJP, the V gene TRGV9. TCRdb leaves out the J gene; it was filled in here by matching the DNA to germline. The CDR3 sequence is 18 residues long. From germline, CDR1 is GITISATS and CDR2 ISYDGTV (reference sequence). The CDR3: CALWDGRGSELGKKIKVF. The CDR3, as DNA: TGCGCCTTGTGGGACGGAAGGGGATCGGAGTTGGGCAAAAAAATCAAGGTATTT.

The CDR3 here is CALWEVHYYKKLF. The CDR3 DNA follows: TGTGCCTTGTGGGAGGTGCATTATTATAAGAAACTCTTT. The V call is TRGV9, the J call TRGJ1 or TRGJ2. The J gene is not listed in TCRdb, so it was assigned here from a DNA match to germline. The germline CDR1 and CDR2 sequences are GITISATS and ISYDGTV (reference sequence). This CDR3 is built from 13 residues. Unmatched junction bases numbered 1, after V lost 0 bases and J lost 2 bases.

This clone was detected only once. The CDR3 DNA follows: TGTGCCTTGTGGGAGGTGAACCTGCAAGAGTTGGGCAAAAAAATCAAGGTATTT. Residues: CALWEVNLQELGKKIKVF. This chain uses TRGV9 with TRGJP. TCRdb does not report a J gene; here it was assigned by matching the DNA to germline references. After removal of 0 bases from V and 3 bases from J, the junction contained 5 bases not matched to a gene. Germline CDR1 reads GITISATS; CDR2 reads ISYDGTV (reference sequence). CDR3 length: 18 amino acids.

Points on this clone: Sequence at one end of the junction differs from germline and may be a read error. Other DNA sequences within the sample encode an identical CDR3. V gene TRGV9 combines with J gene TRGJP. The J gene, absent from TCRdb, was called here by matching the DNA to germline. CDR1 is GITISATS and CDR2 is ISYDGTV in the germline V gene (reference sequence). The CDR3 sequence is 15 residues long. CDR3 DNA: TGCGCCTTGTGGGAGGTTCAGTTGGGCAAAAAAATCAAGGTATTT. Translated: CALWEVQLGKKIKVF.

Turning to this clone: A much larger clone lies one base from this, so it may be a read error. Other DNA sequences from this sample encode an identical CDR3 as well. The J gene is TRGJP, the V gene TRGV9. TCRdb lists no J gene, so it was determined here by aligning the DNA to germline. Per germline, CDR1 GITISATS and CDR2 ISYDGTV (reference sequence). This CDR3 contains 15 residues. The CDR3 nucleotides are TGCGCCTTGTGGGAGGTGCAGTTGGGCAAAAAAATCAAGGTATTT. Translating gives CALWEVQLGKKIKVF.

This clone was seen a few times. This chain connects TRGV5 to TRGJ1 or TRGJ2. The trim removed 4 bases at V and 7 bases at J, leaving 4 bases unmatched. The CDR3 is made up of 11 amino acids. Germline V gives CDR1 VINAFY, CDR2 YDVSNSKD. The CDR3 reads CATWDTYKKLF. DNA for the CDR3: TGTGCCACCTGGGATACCTATAAGAAACTCTTT.

This sequence joins TRGV2 and TRGJP2. The J gene, not given by TCRdb, was assigned here from a germline match of the nucleotide sequence. V was pared by 0 bases and J by 5 bases, with 3 bases of the junction left unmatched. The CDR3 has 14 residues. CDR1 and CDR2 (germline): EGSNGY, YDSYNSKV. CDR3 nucleotide sequence: TGTGCCACCTGGGACGGGGGCAGTGATTGGATCAAGACGTTT. Protein product: CATWDGGSDWIKTF.

Remarks on this clone: One end of the junction varies from germline; a read error may be responsible. The genes are TRGV3 and TRGJ1 or TRGJ2. Because TCRdb records no J gene, it was assigned here through a match of the DNA to germline. This CDR3 has 11 residues. Germline lookup yields CDR1 VTNTFY and CDR2 YDVSTARD (reference sequence). CDR3 coding DNA: TGTGCCAACTGGGACAGGTTAAAGAAACTCTTT. Translating it yields CANWDRLKKLF.